This T cell receptor (beta chain) was sequenced for a study of blood T cell repertoires in COVID-19 (dated by TCRdb to the early 2020s). With respect to the entire study: Collaborator samples came from the United States, Italy and Spain and covered acute and convalescent phases of COVID-19. The sample metadata nearly always contained a de-identified subject ID, COVID-19 status, age in years and sex. Samples were obtained from the ongoing ImmuneRACE study (first 160 participants) and from over a thousand subjects provided by 6 global collaborators. The repertoires were made available in a free public database intended to serve as a resource for research on the immune response to SARS-CoV-2. The prospective study material was composed of cDNA or gDNA derived from T cells, B-cell-depleted T cells, or PBMCs. Subjects who had been exposed to COVID-19, were actively infected with it, or had recovered from it provided the deeply sampled blood TCRbeta repertoires that made up the dataset. Where available, HLA class I and class II types were taken from metadata supplied by the sample provider and were not determined by assay-based typing.

On the study overall, not on this receptor specifically: Clinical and demographic metadata were provided uncurated, with the amount varying by source and participant.

The immunoSEQ Assay, a bias-controlled multiplex PCR, was used to amplify TCRbeta CDR3 regions from genomic DNA. The authors' pipeline ran thus. Nucleated cell counts per sample were estimated from amplification of reference gene primers within the assay. Sequence reads were collapsed and filtered to measure the absolute abundance of every unique TCRbeta CDR3 rearrangement. For each sample, productive Simpson clonality was calculated by taking the square root of Simpson's diversity index across productive rearrangements. Drawn from immuneACCESS, this table holds only the in-frame rearrangements with V and J called that TCRdb kept. Clones are partly lost; checked studies trace under half to an unresolved V gene and leave the rest unexplained. V, J and clone size are taken as reported in that table, and D and trimming were inferred from the DNA itself. The sample table holds 110,000 to 150,000 clones, of which over 70% were seen once. The ten largest make up 35% to 50% of the sample.

Collaborating institutions collected whole blood in K2EDTA tubes following their own protocols. For TCRbeta analysis, collaborators shipped samples as frozen whole blood, isolated PBMCs, or DNA extracted from either of those sample types. This clone showed up just once. Its antigen is still unknown. No base quality values were provided; no much bigger clone lies one nucleotide off. The source of this sequence is a human donor in a cohort sampled during active COVID-19. Sequenced: peripheral blood.

The bases read TGTGCCAGCAGTTTAGCGGGAGGATATGGCTACACCTTC. Its translation is CASSLAGGYGYTF. This receptor chain uses TRBV12-3 or TRBV12-4 and TRBJ1-2, with the D gene not confidently named. Its CDR3 holds 13 amino acids, cysteine through phenylalanine. The only DNA kept is the CDR3, 39 bases in frame from the first base. Trimming removed 0 bases from V and 5 bases from J, leaving 7 bases between the germline ends.